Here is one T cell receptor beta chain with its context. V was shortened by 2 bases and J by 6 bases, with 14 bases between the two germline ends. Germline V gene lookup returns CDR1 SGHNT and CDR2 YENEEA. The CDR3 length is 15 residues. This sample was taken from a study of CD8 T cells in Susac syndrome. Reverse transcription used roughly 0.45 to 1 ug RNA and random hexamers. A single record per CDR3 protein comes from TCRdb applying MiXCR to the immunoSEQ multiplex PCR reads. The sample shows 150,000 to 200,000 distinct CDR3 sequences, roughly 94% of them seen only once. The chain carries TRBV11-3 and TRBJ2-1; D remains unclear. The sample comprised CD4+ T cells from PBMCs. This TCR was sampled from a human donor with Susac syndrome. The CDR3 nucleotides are TGTGCCAGCAGCTTATTAGGATCTGAGACCAATGAGCAGTTCTTC. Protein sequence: CASSLLGSETNEQFF.